These T cell receptor beta chains were read from a single sample in a study of T-cell reconstitution after alpha-beta-depleted transplantation in children. TCRdb re-called the PCR reads with MiXCR, one entry per CDR3 protein. The sample lists approximately 640,000 distinct CDR3 sequences, 16% seen once, with 0.9% to 1.2% in the top ten. The sample consisted of PBMCs from the stem cell graft donor, taken from the stem cell graft. These receptor sequences come from a human donor who donated a stem cell graft to a child with acute myeloid leukemia. Each CDR3 is given with its conserved first and last residue. Each record gives: clone size, V gene, D gene, J gene, CDR3 protein, CDR3 DNA. A D gene is named only where the DNA matches it firmly. Clone size appears in some rows only: once, few, many, or a class for an expanded clone.

many,TRBV29-1,TRBD1,TRBJ2-2,CSVELGQGSGELFF,TGCAGCGTTGAATTGGGACAGGGAAGCGGGGAGCTGTTTTTT
few,TRBV4-1,.,TRBJ2-1,CASSQDTMIRRDEQFF,TGCGCCAGCAGCCAAGATACTATGATTAGAAGGGATGAGCAGTTCTTC
many,TRBV29-1,.,TRBJ2-7,CSGGDSYEQYF,TGCAGCGGGGGGGACAGCTACGAGCAGTACTTC
few,TRBV24-1,TRBD1,TRBJ1-1,CATSDRGRTEAFF,TGTGCCACCAGTGACAGGGGGCGGACTGAAGCTTTCTTT
.,TRBV20-1,.,TRBJ2-1,CSASVGAPYNEQFF,TGCAGTGCTAGCGTGGGGGCCCCCTACAATGAGCAGTTCTTC
.,TRBV7-9,.,TRBJ2-2,CASSPPGQNTGELFF,TGTGCCAGCAGCCCGCCCGGACAGAACACCGGGGAGCTGTTTTTT
many,TRBV20-1,TRBD1,TRBJ1-3,CSAGDRSSGNTIYF,TGCAGTGCTGGGGACAGGAGCTCTGGAAACACCATATATTTT
.,TRBV20-1,TRBD2,TRBJ2-2,CSATSGGAVTGELFF,TGCAGTGCCACTAGCGGGGGGGCCGTCACCGGGGAGCTGTTTTTT
many,TRBV20-1,.,TRBJ1-2,CSASGPGTF,TGCAGTGCTTCGGGCCCCGGCACCTTC
many,TRBV20-1,.,TRBJ2-7,CSARDVQGLSYEQYF,TGCAGTGCTAGAGATGTACAGGGCCTCTCCTACGAGCAGTACTTC
few,TRBV15,TRBD1,TRBJ1-1,CATTRETGGTEAFF,TGTGCCACCACCAGAGAGACAGGGGGCACTGAAGCTTTCTTT
.,TRBV6-5,.,TRBJ1-2,CASSYGWDGYTF,TGTGCCAGCAGTTACGGCTGGGATGGCTACACCTTC
.,TRBV13,.,TRBJ1-3,CASSLGTRSGNTIYF,TGTGCCAGCAGCTTGGGCACCCGCTCTGGAAACACCATATATTTT
.,TRBV12-3/TRBV12-4,.,TRBJ2-5,CASSFSEGGPYF,TGTGCCAGCAGTTTCAGCGAGGGCGGCCCGTACTTC
few,TRBV7-2,.,TRBJ2-1,CASSPNGLFYNEQFF,TGTGCCAGCAGCCCGAACGGCCTATTCTACAATGAGCAGTTCTTC
many,TRBV20-1,.,TRBJ2-3,CSVKTTHSTDTQYF,TGCAGTGTCAAAACGACCCACAGCACAGATACGCAGTATTTT
many,TRBV20-1,.,TRBJ1-2,CSAQMGGGNYGYTF,TGCAGTGCCCAAATGGGGGGAGGGAACTATGGCTACACCTTC
.,TRBV10-3,.,TRBJ1-1,CAISASGSTEAFF,TGTGCCATCAGTGCCTCAGGTTCTACTGAAGCTTTCTTT
.,TRBV5-4,.,TRBJ2-1,CASSLFRGSSYNEQFF,TGTGCCAGCAGCTTGTTTCGGGGTAGCTCCTACAATGAGCAGTTCTTC
many,TRBV20-1,TRBD2,TRBJ2-1,CSFFRGGHLRF,TGCAGCTTCTTTCGGGGGGGCCATCTTCGCTTC
few,TRBV5-1,.,TRBJ1-4,CASSWIGVTNEKLFF,TGCGCCAGCAGCTGGATCGGGGTAACAAATGAAAAACTGTTTTTT
many,TRBV20-1,.,TRBJ2-7,CSASRDGLTYEQYF,TGCAGTGCTAGCCGGGACGGCCTTACCTACGAGCAGTACTTC
many,TRBV4-3,.,TRBJ2-3,CASSPGTSTDTQYF,TGCGCCAGCAGCCCGGGGACGTCCACAGATACGCAGTATTTT
few,TRBV6-1,TRBD1,TRBJ2-1,CASSAGTGTPTLEQFF,TGTGCCAGCAGTGCGGGGACAGGAACACCGACCCTTGAGCAGTTCTTC
many,TRBV20-1,TRBD1,TRBJ1-1,CSVRQGGTEAFF,TGCAGTGTTAGACAGGGAGGCACTGAAGCTTTCTTT
few,TRBV4-3,.,TRBJ2-1,CASSTRQGREQFF,TGCGCCAGCAGCACCAGGCAGGGTCGGGAGCAGTTCTTC
many,TRBV27,.,TRBJ1-6,CASALRGDSPLHF,TGTGCCAGCGCCCTCAGGGGCGATTCACCCCTCCACTTT
.,TRBV20-1,.,TRBJ1-1,CSARDRGVQAYTEAFF,TGCAGTGCTAGAGATAGAGGCGTACAGGCTTACACTGAAGCTTTCTTT
.,TRBV7-8,TRBD1,TRBJ2-2,CASSFFPVTGTSGELFF,TGTGCCAGCAGCTTTTTCCCCGTGACAGGGACCAGCGGGGAGCTGTTTTTT